This TCR beta chain stems from a study of shared clonotypes between healthy human individuals. This clone was found once. What it recognizes is unknown. Sequencing was performed with immunoSEQ multiplex PCR; in TCRdb, only in-frame clones are kept and a portion is missing. The sample yields fewer than 1.4 million clones, around 78% seen once. Study-wide results and caveats: Generation of non-shared clonotypes was less probable than generation of clonotypes shared by all four donors.

The TCR comes from a man between 18 and 29 years old in good health. Some clones in this sample may be carry-over from other donors' samples. The sequencing sample was made of memory CD4+ T cells from PBMCs. Subset reported: CD45RA-negative fraction.

The CDR3 region is CASSFLRDRDLSSGYTF. CDR3 nucleotides: TGTGCCAGCAGTTTTCTCCGGGACAGAGACCTTAGCTCTGGCTACACCTTC. The chain has TRBV27 and TRBJ1-2; 7 positions match TRBD1. CDR1 MNHEY and CDR2 SMNVEV come from the germline V gene (reference sequence). The CDR3 loop spans 17 amino acids. Trimming cost V 3 bases and J 7 bases; bases outside gene matches: 17.